Sequencing of this T cell receptor beta chain was carried out in a study of T cells in Graves' hyperthyroidism and ophthalmopathy. Whole-study findings and limits: Ophthalmopathy onset followed model prediction by a median about six months. Blood also held most thyroid clonotypes expanded beyond 0.001.

TCR beta CDR3 regions were amplified from RNA. TCR CDR3 underwent first-round RT-PCR with the HTBI primer set. TCRdb reprocessed the multiplex PCR reads via MiXCR and lists one record per CDR3 protein. The sample shows around 690,000 distinct CDR3 sequences, less than 25% of them seen only once. The germline V gene encodes CDR1 MGHDK and CDR2 SYGVNS. Trimming shortened V by 3 bases and J by 8 bases, and 10 bases separated the two germline ends. The CDR3 sequence is 12 residues long. This clonotype was detected only a few times. The antigen is undetermined. Diagnostic decisions used clinical symptoms, serum thyroxine and TRAb, thyroid ultrasound and orbital computed tomography.

The origin of this receptor is a man aged 25-40 years with Graves' ophthalmopathy. The chain combines TRBV25-1 with TRBJ1-1, with D tentatively TRBD1 (6 bases). The sequenced sample was blood. The CDR3 reads CASSDYDREAFF. CDR3 in DNA: TGTGCCAGCAGTGACTACGACAGGGAAGCTTTCTTT. The complete variable domain, with remaining parts taken from reference TRBV25-1 and TRBJ1-1, reads EADIYQTPRYLVIGTGKKITLECSQTMGHDKMYWYQQDPGMELHLIHYSYGVNSTEKGDLSSESTVSRIRTEHFPLTLESARPSHTSQYLCASSDYDREAFFGQGTRLTVV.